The 21 T cell receptor beta chains below all came from one sample that was sequenced in a study of cytomegalovirus exposure and HLA in healthy donors. PCR used 60 Vbeta primers and 13 Jbeta primers. Sequencing used immunoSEQ multiplex PCR; TCRdb keeps in-frame clones, though not all of them. The sample records roughly 110,000 clones, over 60% being singletons. Specimen: PBMCs. These receptors were taken from a female donor in good health and CMV-seronegative.

The chain couples TRBV7-2 to TRBJ2-7; 10 positions agree with TRBD1. J lost 2 bases, V lost 4 bases, and 8 bases had no gene match. Per germline, CDR1 SGHTA and CDR2 FQGNSA. The length of the CDR3 is 16 residues. This CDR3 reads CASSSRLGQGTYEQYF. Written as DNA, the CDR3 is TGTGCCAGCAGCTCCCGCCTGGGACAGGGGACCTACGAGCAGTACTTC. Combining the CDR3 with reference TRBV7-2 and TRBJ2-7 gives the whole variable domain GAGVSQSPSNKVTEKGKDVELRCDPISGHTALYWYRQSLGQGLEFLIYFQGNSAPDKSGLPSDRFSAERTGGSVSTLTIQRTQQEDSAVYLCASSSRLGQGTYEQYFGPGTRLTVT.

This sequence joins TRBV6-5 and TRBJ2-1, with D possibly being TRBD1 (6 bases). CDR1 and CDR2 (germline): MNHEY, SVGAGI. Trimming left V 0 bases short and J 5 bases short, with 8 bases between. This CDR3 is 14 amino acids long. The CDR3 nucleotides are TGTGCCAGCAGTTACTCGAGGGGGAACAATGAGCAGTTCTTC. Translated, it gives CASSYSRGNNEQFF.

V usage is TRBV7-6 and J usage is TRBJ2-5, with TRBD2 matching over 9 bases. Germline V gene lookup returns CDR1 SGHVS and CDR2 FNYEAQ. The CDR3 covers 14 residues. The V gene end was trimmed by 8 bases and the J gene end by 5 bases; junction bases not matched to a gene: 9. CDR3 DNA: TGTGCCAGCGCAAGGAGCGGGGGGCCGGAGACCCAGTACTTC. It specifies CASARSGGPETQYF.

V usage is TRBV19 and J usage is TRBJ2-5; 9 bases are a match to TRBD2. V shed 1 base and J 2 bases; nucleotides not matched to a gene: 14. The CDR3 is 19 amino acids. Germline V gene lookup returns CDR1 LNHDA and CDR2 SQIVND (reference sequence). Here the CDR3 reads CASSIVGGTSPLGQETQYF. The DNA for the CDR3 is TGTGCCAGTAGTATAGTGGGTGGGACTAGCCCTTTGGGGCAAGAGACCCAGTACTTC.

The chain uses TRBV6-1 and TRBJ2-1; a weak D match, TRBD1 (6 bases). Germline values: CDR1 MNHNS, CDR2 SASEGT. Trimming took 0 bases from V and 5 from J, leaving 17 bases between them. This CDR3 is built from 17 residues. The CDR3 protein is CASSEALGGRDHNEQFF. The CDR3 DNA sequence: TGTGCCAGCAGTGAAGCCCTAGGGGGTCGCGATCACAATGAGCAGTTCTTC.

The chain has TRBV30 and TRBJ2-3; 7 bases match TRBD2. Germline V lookup: CDR1 GTSNPN, CDR2 SVGIG (reference sequence). The length of the CDR3 is 17 residues. V lost 3 bases to trimming and J lost 1 base; unmatched junction nucleotides: 13. CDR3 nucleotides: TGTGCCTGGAGCGACATTTTGGGGCTAGCGGGCACAGATACGCAGTATTTT. This gives the protein CAWSDILGLAGTDTQYF.

This clone has just one count. V and J are TRBV7-8 and TRBJ2-5; possible D gene TRBD2, 6 bases. This CDR3 has 13 residues. The germline CDR1 and CDR2 sequences are SGHVS and FQNEAQ. V lost 5 bases and J 4 bases, leaving 11 bases between the germline ends. CDR3 sequence (DNA): TGTGCCAGCAGCGCAGACGGGGGAGAGACCCAGTACTTC. Translation gives CASSADGGETQYF.

The rearrangement uses TRBV7-8 and TRBJ1-1; possible D gene TRBD1, 6 bases. Germline lookup yields CDR1 SGHVS and CDR2 FQNEAQ. This CDR3 is built from 14 residues. V was shortened by 5 bases and J by 1 base, with 11 bases between the two germline ends. CDR3 residues: CASSMTGGNTEAFF. The CDR3 coding sequence is TGTGCCAGCAGCATGACAGGTGGGAACACTGAAGCTTTCTTT.

The gene calls are TRBV9 and TRBJ2-2; 9 bases align to TRBD2. Trimming removed 2 bases from V and 0 bases from J; junction bases left unmatched: 5. The CDR3 consists of 17 residues. Looked up from germline, CDR1 is SGDLS and CDR2 is YYNGEE. The CDR3, as DNA: TGTGCCAGCAGCGTCCTAGCGGGGACCCCGAACACCGGGGAGCTGTTTTTT. This encodes CASSVLAGTPNTGELFF.

The rearrangement uses TRBV2 and TRBJ2-5, with 10 bases identical to TRBD1. The J call is uncertain, as TRBJ2-7 better fits the DNA end. Germline V gene lookup returns CDR1 SNHLY and CDR2 FYNNEI. This CDR3 contains 15 residues. CDR3 nucleotide sequence: TGTGCCAGCAGGTTCCCCGGGACAGGGGCCTACGAGCAGTACTTC. Translating it yields CASRFPGTGAYEQYF.

There are a few counts of this clone. The chain uses TRBV27 and TRBJ1-1; 8 bases fit TRBD1. Trimming at V came to 3 bases and at J to 1 base, leaving 13 bases not matched to a gene. The CDR3 runs 18 residues. Germline V lookup: CDR1 MNHEY, CDR2 SMNVEV (reference sequence). CDR3 sequence reads: CASSFAENPQGGNTEAFF. In DNA form, the CDR3 reads TGTGCCAGCAGTTTCGCGGAGAATCCACAGGGGGGGAACACTGAAGCTTTCTTT.

V and J are TRBV27 and TRBJ2-1, with 7 bases aligning to TRBD2. Germline V CDR1 and CDR2: MNHEY, SMNVEV (reference sequence). The length of the CDR3 is 14 residues. Trimming took 2 bases from V and 12 from J; bases not matched to a gene: 10. The CDR3 region has the DNA TGTGCCAGCAGTTTAATTCGCGGGGGAGGGGTGCAGTTCTTC. Protein: CASSLIRGGGVQFF.

The chain employs TRBV10-3 and TRBJ1-2; D call uncertain. Germline lookup yields CDR1 ENHRY and CDR2 SYGVKD. Trimming stripped 4 bases from V and 8 bases from J, with 14 bases between. There are 13 residues in the CDR3. CDR3 nucleotides: TGTGCCATCAGTGCTAACAGTCCTGGCGGCTACACCTTC. Amino acids: CAISANSPGGYTF.

The chain joins TRBV6-1 to TRBJ1-5, with D hard to call. The ends were cut back, 2 bases at V and 2 bases at J, with 10 bases in the middle. The germline CDR1 and CDR2 sequences are MNHNS and SASEGT. The CDR3 has 15 residues. CDR3 DNA: TGTGCCAGCAGTGAAAATATGGAGGGCAATCAGCCCCAGCATTTT. Protein sequence: CASSENMEGNQPQHF.

The gene calls are TRBV28 and TRBJ1-1, with D perhaps matching TRBD1 (5 bases). The germline V and J ends were trimmed by 5 bases and 6 bases, with 19 bases remaining between them. CDR3 length equals 15 residues. Germline CDR1 and CDR2: MDHEN and SYDVKM. CDR3 protein: CASSQRGPGGPEAFF. The CDR3 DNA reads TGTGCCAGCAGTCAAAGGGGCCCCGGTGGCCCTGAAGCTTTCTTT.

The V and J genes are TRBV4-2 and TRBJ1-2; unclear D gene. V lost 4 bases and J 1 base, leaving 13 bases between the germline ends. The germline V gene has CDR1 LGHNA and CDR2 YNFKEQ. This CDR3 spans 15 amino acids. The CDR3 coding sequence is TGTGCCAGCAGCCCTCCGACAACCAATAACTATGGCTACACCTTC. It encodes CASSPPTTNNYGYTF.

CDR3 nucleotides: TGTGCCAGCAGTTTCCGGGATGGACGCGGAGCTTTCTTT. This sequence encodes CASSFRDGRGAFF. The chain has TRBV27 and TRBJ1-1; D gene unclear. The CDR3 totals 13 residues. Germline values: CDR1 MNHEY, CDR2 SMNVEV (reference sequence). Deletions cut 3 bases from V and 10 bases from J, with 15 bases between.

CDR3 loop: CASSSTGADTGELFF. Written as DNA, the CDR3 is TGTGCCAGCAGCTCAACAGGGGCGGACACCGGGGAGCTGTTTTTT. The genes are TRBV7-2 and TRBJ2-2; 7 nucleotides align to TRBD1. The V segment lost 4 bases and the J segment 3 bases; nucleotides outside the gene matches: 5. Germline CDR1 reads SGHTA; CDR2 reads FQGNSA. The CDR3 runs to 15 residues.

The rearrangement uses TRBV4-3 and TRBJ1-5; no clear D gene. CDR1 is LGHNA, CDR2 YSLEER, per germline. The CDR3 sequence is 13 residues long. Deletions cut 0 bases from V and 9 bases from J, with 9 bases between. The CDR3 reads CASSQDPEGPQHF. CDR3 in DNA: TGCGCCAGCAGCCAAGACCCCGAGGGGCCCCAGCATTTT.

V is TRBV10-1 and J is TRBJ2-1; 8 bases line up with TRBD1. The CDR3 runs 15 residues. Germline CDR1 is WNHNN and CDR2 is SYGVQD (reference sequence). The V gene end was trimmed by 2 bases and the J gene end by 2 bases; junction bases not matched to a gene: 2. The CDR3 DNA follows: TGCGCCAGCAGTGAGGCACAGGGGGCCTACAATGAGCAGTTCTTC. Amino acids: CASSEAQGAYNEQFF.

The chain links TRBV30 to TRBJ1-6, with D tentatively TRBD1 (6 bases). CDR3 length: 14 residues. From germline, CDR1 is GTSNPN and CDR2 SVGIG (reference sequence). The V and J ends lost 4 bases and 7 bases respectively, with 14 bases between them. CDR3: CAWNRDVGNSPLHF. CDR3 in DNA: TGTGCCTGGAACAGGGATGTAGGGAATTCACCCCTCCACTTT.